This T cell receptor beta chain is from a study of blood T cell repertoires in COVID-19. Study summary: Sites in the United States, Italy and Spain provided acute and convalescent COVID-19 samples. The analysed material was cDNA or gDNA that came from T cells, B-cell-depleted T cells, or PBMCs.

Original analysis: Amplifying reference gene primers gave estimates of nucleated cell counts. Some clones are missing from TCRdb's copy, which holds only in-frame ones; the method was immunoSEQ multiplex PCR. The V and J calls and clone size come from that table; D and trimming were worked out from the DNA. Of 60,000 or so clones listed, 78% are singletons. Germline V gene data show CDR1 as MGHRA and CDR2 as YSYEKL. The CDR3 is 13 residues long. V dropped 6 bases and J dropped 7; count of bases not matched to a gene: 8. The sequencing sample was made of peripheral blood. The J gene is TRBJ1-2, the V gene TRBV4-1, with 7 bases identical to TRBD1. This sequence was found in a human donor in a cohort sampled during active COVID-19. CDR3 protein: CASRPSGGFGYTF. As DNA, the CDR3 is TGCGCCAGCAGACCTTCAGGGGGATTTGGCTACACCTTC.